This TCR beta chain comes out of a study of T cells in localized non-small cell lung cancer. Overall study results and limits: Appearances in adjacent lung were noted for a median 57 of the top 100 tumor clones. Blood T cell density predicted longer survival; adjacent-lung clonality, shorter.

The germline CDR1 and CDR2 sequences are MNHNS and SASEGT. The CDR3 runs to 13 residues. With 6 bases removed from V and 2 bases from J, the gap between germline ends came to 10 bases. Regarding this clone: Its antigen is as yet unknown.

Sequencing used immunoSEQ multiplex PCR; TCRdb keeps in-frame clones, though not all of them. This sample has about 33,000 clones, with roughly nine tenths found just once. The material was peripheral blood, obtained before any cancer treatment. The TCR originated in a man between 40 and 70 years old with stage I lung adenocarcinoma. The rearrangement links TRBV6-1 to TRBJ1-2, with no clear D. CDR3 sequence (DNA): TGTGCCAGCAGGGTCACAACAAACTATGGCTACACCTTC. Encoded protein: CASRVTTNYGYTF.